This TCR beta chain originates from a study of Ad26.COV2.S vaccination and SARS-CoV-2 variants. The CDR3 length is 14 residues. CDR1 is SQVTM and CDR2 is ANQGSEA in the germline V gene. V was clipped by 4 bases and J by 4 bases, with 16 bases between them. TCRdb's copy holds only in-frame clones and misses some; the assay was immunoSEQ multiplex PCR. The sample includes around 270,000 clones, around 88% of them seen just once. As to treatment: some 19 received Ad26.COV2.S at low or high dose, single or two shots; 5 received placebo; per-sample allocation not given. Day 63 after the first vaccine or placebo injection was the time point for sampling.

The chain is built from TRBV29-1 and TRBJ1-1; D ambiguous. The origin of this receptor is a person aged 18-60 years who received the Ad26.COV2.S COVID-19 vaccine or a placebo. The sequences come from peripheral blood, collected in a trial of Ad26.COV2.S vaccine versus placebo. The CDR3 DNA is TGCAGCGTTGTACAGTCATCCGGGGTCACTGAAGCTTTCTTT. Protein product: CSVVQSSGVTEAFF.